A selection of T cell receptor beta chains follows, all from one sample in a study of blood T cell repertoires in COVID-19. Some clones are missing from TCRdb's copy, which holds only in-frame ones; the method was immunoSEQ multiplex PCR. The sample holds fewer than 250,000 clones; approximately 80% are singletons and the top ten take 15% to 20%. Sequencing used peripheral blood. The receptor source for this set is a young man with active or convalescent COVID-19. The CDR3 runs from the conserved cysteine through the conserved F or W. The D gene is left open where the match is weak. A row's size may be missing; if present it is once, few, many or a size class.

CASSQGSRTGALREQFF,TGCGCCAGCAGCCAAGGTTCCCGGACAGGGGCGCTACGAGAGCAGTTCTTC,TRBV4-1,TRBJ2-1,-,TRBD1
CSVGVGLSNQPQHF,TGCAGCGTTGGGGTTGGGCTTAGCAATCAGCCCCAGCATTTT,TRBV29-1,TRBJ1-5,-,-
CASRRDRNTEAFF,TGTGCCAGCAGGCGGGACAGGAACACTGAAGCTTTCTTT,TRBV6-5,TRBJ1-1,-,TRBD1
CASSQGLAGAQQYF,TGTGCCAGCAGCCAAGGACTAGCGGGGGCTCAGCAGTACTTC,TRBV7-2,TRBJ2-7,-,TRBD2
CASSYPGYEQYF,TGTGCCAGCAGTTACCCAGGCTACGAGCAGTACTTC,TRBV6-2/TRBV6-3,TRBJ2-7,-,-
CASSLTEYYGYTF,TGTGCCAGCAGCTTAACAGAATACTATGGCTACACCTTC,TRBV7-2,TRBJ1-2,-,-
CASSLGHLPNQPQHF,TGTGCCAGCAGTTTGGGACATCTACCCAATCAGCCCCAGCATTTT,TRBV27,TRBJ1-5,-,-
CASSYRPRGSHEQYF,TGTGCCAGCAGTTACCGCCCCCGGGGGTCCCACGAGCAGTACTTC,TRBV6-8,TRBJ2-7,once,-
CASSPGGSGDNEQFF,TGTGCCAGCAGCCCCGGGGGGTCGGGGGACAATGAGCAGTTCTTC,TRBV28,TRBJ2-1,-,TRBD2
CASSGEVTGGYEQYF,TGTGCCAGCAGCGGAGAGGTGACAGGGGGCTACGAGCAGTACTTC,TRBV7-2,TRBJ2-7,-,TRBD1
CAWSTMADYEQYF,TGTGCCTGGAGTACCATGGCCGACTACGAGCAGTACTTC,TRBV30,TRBJ2-7,-,-
CAWGRGLNYEQYF,TGTGCCTGGGGGCGGGGGTTGAACTACGAGCAGTACTTC,TRBV30,TRBJ2-7,-,TRBD2
CASSQPRGFVRNQPQHF,TGCGCCAGCAGTCAACCTCGGGGGTTTGTTCGCAATCAGCCCCAGCATTTT,TRBV23-1,TRBJ1-5,few,-
CASSQGRQGAKEQYF,TGCGCCAGCAGCCAAGGCAGACAGGGGGCAAAGGAGCAGTACTTC,TRBV4-1,TRBJ2-7,-,TRBD1
CASSAQGILLNNSPLHF,TGTGCCAGCAGCGCGCAGGGGATCCTACTTAATAATTCACCCCTCCACTTT,TRBV9,TRBJ1-6,once,-
CAWRARGLLEPQHF,TGTGCCTGGAGGGCCAGGGGGCTACTGGAGCCCCAGCATTTT,TRBV30,TRBJ1-5,-,TRBD1
CASSLPTGELFF,TGTGCCAGCAGTTTACCGACCGGGGAGCTGTTTTTT,TRBV27,TRBJ2-2,once,-
CASSFSFRGGNTEAFF,TGTGCCAGCAGTTTCTCCTTCCGGGGGGGAAACACTGAAGCTTTCTTT,TRBV27,TRBJ1-1,-,-
CASSAGQGASTDTQYF,TGTGCCAGCAGCGCGGGACAGGGGGCCTCCACAGATACGCAGTATTTT,TRBV5-4,TRBJ2-3,-,TRBD1
CASRLAGETQYF,TGTGCCAGCCGACTAGCGGGAGAGACCCAGTACTTC,TRBV19,TRBJ2-5,-,TRBD2
CASSTGLAATDTQYF,TGTGCCAGTAGTACTGGACTAGCGGCCACAGATACGCAGTATTTT,TRBV19,TRBJ2-3,-,TRBD2
CASGLDPGGGTGELFF,TGTGCTAGTGGTTTGGACCCGGGAGGTGGAACCGGGGAGCTGTTTTTT,TRBV12-5,TRBJ2-2,-,TRBD2
CASSLDRANQPQHF,TGCGCCAGCAGCCTAGACAGGGCCAATCAGCCCCAGCATTTT,TRBV4-3,TRBJ1-5,-,TRBD1
CSARNRGTQYF,TGCAGTGCTAGAAATAGGGGCACGCAGTATTTT,TRBV20-1,TRBJ2-3,-,-
CASSYDLADTQYF,TGTGCCAGCAGTTACGATCTAGCGGATACGCAGTATTTT,TRBV6-2/TRBV6-3,TRBJ2-3,-,-
CASSISGDADTEAFF,TGTGCCAGTAGTATTTCGGGAGATGCTGACACTGAAGCTTTCTTT,TRBV19,TRBJ1-1,-,-
CASSYETPGFVDTQYF,TGTGCCAGCAGTTACGAGACACCAGGTTTCGTAGATACGCAGTATTTT,TRBV6-5,TRBJ2-3,-,-
CASTGSRDRGQHYGYTF,TGTGCCAGCACGGGGTCCCGGGACAGGGGGCAGCACTATGGCTACACCTTC,TRBV9,TRBJ1-2,-,TRBD1
CASSPGTSGTTKKETQYF,TGTGCCAGCTCACCAGGGACTAGCGGGACCACGAAAAAAGAGACCCAGTACTTC,TRBV18,TRBJ2-5,-,TRBD2
CASSFQAGITDTQYF,TGTGCCAGCAGCTTCCAGGCAGGGATCACAGATACGCAGTATTTT,TRBV7-2,TRBJ2-3,-,-
CASSRPGGRSPLHF,TGTGCCAGCAGCCGTCCCGGGGGGCGTTCACCCCTCCACTTT,TRBV7-2,TRBJ1-6,-,-
CASSSGGYGLGYGYTF,TGTGCCAGCAGTTCGGGTGGCTACGGGTTGGGCTATGGCTACACCTTC,TRBV27,TRBJ1-2,-,-
CASSSGHLYEQYF,TGTGCCAGCAGTTCGGGACACCTCTACGAGCAGTACTTC,TRBV11-2,TRBJ2-7,-,-
CASYITGFTGTGELFF,TGTGCCTCCTATATAACAGGGTTTACTGGGACCGGGGAGCTGTTTTTT,TRBV30,TRBJ2-2,-,-
CAAGRGDF,TGTGCCGCAGGGAGGGGGGACTTC,TRBV28,TRBJ2-7,-,-
CSVEVWDSPYRTDTQYF,TGCAGCGTTGAAGTTTGGGACAGTCCCTACCGGACAGATACGCAGTATTTT,TRBV29-1,TRBJ2-3,-,TRBD1
CASRAADRDAFYGYTF,TGTGCCAGCAGAGCTGCGGACAGGGATGCTTTTTATGGCTACACCTTC,TRBV6-6,TRBJ1-2,once,TRBD1